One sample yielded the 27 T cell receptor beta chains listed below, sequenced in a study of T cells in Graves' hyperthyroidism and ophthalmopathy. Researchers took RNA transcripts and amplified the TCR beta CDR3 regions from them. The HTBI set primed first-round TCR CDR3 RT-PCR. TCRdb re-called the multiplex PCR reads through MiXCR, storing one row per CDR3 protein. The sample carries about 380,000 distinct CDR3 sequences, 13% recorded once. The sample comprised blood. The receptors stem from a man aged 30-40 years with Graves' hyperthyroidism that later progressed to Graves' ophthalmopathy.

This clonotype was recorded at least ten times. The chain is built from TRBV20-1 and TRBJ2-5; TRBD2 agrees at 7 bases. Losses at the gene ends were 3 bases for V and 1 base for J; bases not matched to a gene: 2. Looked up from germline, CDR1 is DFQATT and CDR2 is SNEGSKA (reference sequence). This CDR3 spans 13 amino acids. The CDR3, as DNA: TGCAGTGCTAGGAGGGAGGGCCAAGAGACCCAGTACTTC. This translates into CSARREGQETQYF.

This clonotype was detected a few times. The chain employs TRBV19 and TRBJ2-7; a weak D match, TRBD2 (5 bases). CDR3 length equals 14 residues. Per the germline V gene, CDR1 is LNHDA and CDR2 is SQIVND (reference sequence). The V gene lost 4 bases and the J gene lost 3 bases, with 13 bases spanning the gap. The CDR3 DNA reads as TGTGCCAGTAGTAGTCTTGGGAGCGACTACGAGCAGTACTTC. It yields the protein CASSSLGSDYEQYF.

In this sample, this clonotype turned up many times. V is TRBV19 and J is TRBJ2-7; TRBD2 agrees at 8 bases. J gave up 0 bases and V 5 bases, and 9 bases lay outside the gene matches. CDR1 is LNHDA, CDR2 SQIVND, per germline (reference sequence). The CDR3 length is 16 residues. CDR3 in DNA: TGTGCCAGTAGTCCCCGTGGTAGCGGGGCCTCCTACGAGCAGTACTTC. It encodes CASSPRGSGASYEQYF.

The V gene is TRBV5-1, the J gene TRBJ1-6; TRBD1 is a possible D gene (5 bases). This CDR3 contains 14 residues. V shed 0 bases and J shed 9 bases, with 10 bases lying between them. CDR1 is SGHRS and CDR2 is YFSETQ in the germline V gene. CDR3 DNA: TGCGCCAGCAGCTTGGAGCCGGGGACTTCACCCCTCCACTTT. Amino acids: CASSLEPGTSPLHF.

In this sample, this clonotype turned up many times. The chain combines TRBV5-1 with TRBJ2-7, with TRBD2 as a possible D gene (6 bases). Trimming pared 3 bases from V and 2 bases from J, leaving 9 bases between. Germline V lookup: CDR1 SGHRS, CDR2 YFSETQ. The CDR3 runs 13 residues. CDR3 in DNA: TGCGCCAGCAGCTGGGACTCCCCCTACGAGCAGTACTTC. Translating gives CASSWDSPYEQYF.

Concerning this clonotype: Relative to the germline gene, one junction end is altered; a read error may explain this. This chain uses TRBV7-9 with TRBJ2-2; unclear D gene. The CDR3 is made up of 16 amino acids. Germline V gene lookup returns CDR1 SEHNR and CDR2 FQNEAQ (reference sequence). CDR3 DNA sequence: TGTACCAGCAGCTTAGCACAGATCGCGAACACCGGGGAGCTGTTTTTT. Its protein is CTSSLAQIANTGELFF.

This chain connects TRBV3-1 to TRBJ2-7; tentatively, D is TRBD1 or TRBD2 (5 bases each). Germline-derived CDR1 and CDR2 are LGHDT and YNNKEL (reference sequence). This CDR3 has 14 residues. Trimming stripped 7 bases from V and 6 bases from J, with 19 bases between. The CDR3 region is CASNPSHAGTEQYF. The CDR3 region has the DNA TGTGCCAGCAACCCTTCGCATGCAGGGACCGAGCAGTACTTC.

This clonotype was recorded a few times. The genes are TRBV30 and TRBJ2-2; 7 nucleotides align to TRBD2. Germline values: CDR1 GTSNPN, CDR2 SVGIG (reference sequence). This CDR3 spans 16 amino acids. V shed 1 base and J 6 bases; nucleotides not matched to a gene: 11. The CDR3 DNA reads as TGTGCCTGGAGTGCTCTCGGGGGAAGCGGGGCCGGGGAGCTGTTTTTT. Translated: CAWSALGGSGAGELFF.

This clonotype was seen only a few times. The CDR3 DNA reads TGCAGCGTTGAAAGACAAGCTGGGGGGGTTGTGGAGACCCAGTACTTC. Its translation: CSVERQAGGVVETQYF. The chain links TRBV29-1 to TRBJ2-5; 7 bases map to TRBD2. The CDR3 sequence is 16 residues long. From germline, CDR1 is SQVTM and CDR2 ANQGSEA. J lost 5 bases, V lost 2 bases, and 14 bases had no gene match.

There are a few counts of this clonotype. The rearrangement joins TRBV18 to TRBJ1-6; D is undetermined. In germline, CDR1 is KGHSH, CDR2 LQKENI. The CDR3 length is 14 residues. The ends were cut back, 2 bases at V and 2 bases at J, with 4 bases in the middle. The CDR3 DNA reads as TGTGCCAGCTCACCATGGACCTATAATTCACCCCTCCACTTT. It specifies CASSPWTYNSPLHF.

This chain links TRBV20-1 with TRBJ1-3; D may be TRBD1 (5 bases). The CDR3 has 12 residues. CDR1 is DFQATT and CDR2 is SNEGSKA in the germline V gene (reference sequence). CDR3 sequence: CIHRKPGNTIYF. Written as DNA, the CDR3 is TGCATTCACAGGAAACCTGGAAACACCATATATTTT.

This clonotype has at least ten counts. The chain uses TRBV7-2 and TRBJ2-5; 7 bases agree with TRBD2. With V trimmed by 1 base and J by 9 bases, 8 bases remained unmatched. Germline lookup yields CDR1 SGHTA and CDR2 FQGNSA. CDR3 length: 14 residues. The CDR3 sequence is CASSLGEGRVAQYF. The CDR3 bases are TGTGCCAGCAGCTTAGGGGAGGGAAGGGTGGCCCAGTACTTC.

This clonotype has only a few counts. Here the CDR3 DNA reads TGTGCCAGCAGTTTACAGGGATCCAAAAACATTCAGTACTTC. Amino acid sequence: CASSLQGSKNIQYF. The chain is built from TRBV12-3 or TRBV12-4 and TRBJ2-4; D is possibly TRBD1 (5 bases). The length of the CDR3 is 14 residues. Trimming pared 2 bases from V and 2 bases from J, leaving 7 bases between.

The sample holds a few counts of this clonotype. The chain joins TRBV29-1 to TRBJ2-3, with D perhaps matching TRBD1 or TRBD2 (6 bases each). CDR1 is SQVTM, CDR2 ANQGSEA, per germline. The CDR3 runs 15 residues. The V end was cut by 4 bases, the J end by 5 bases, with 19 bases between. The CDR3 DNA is TGCAGCGTTGCCCCTCTCGGGGGCCGGGAAGATACGCAGTATTTT. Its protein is CSVAPLGGREDTQYF.

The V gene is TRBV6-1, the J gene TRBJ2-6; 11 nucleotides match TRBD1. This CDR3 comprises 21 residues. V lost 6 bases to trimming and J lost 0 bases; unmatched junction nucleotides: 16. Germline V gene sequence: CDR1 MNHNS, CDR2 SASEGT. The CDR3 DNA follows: TGTGCCAGCAGATTGGGACAGGGGGATGAACACATAGGCTCTGGGGCCAACGTCCTGACTTTC. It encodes CASRLGQGDEHIGSGANVLTF.

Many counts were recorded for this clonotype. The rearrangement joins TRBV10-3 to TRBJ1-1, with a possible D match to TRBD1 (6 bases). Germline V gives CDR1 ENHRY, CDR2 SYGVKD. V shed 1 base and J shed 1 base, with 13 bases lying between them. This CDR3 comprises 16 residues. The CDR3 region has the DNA TGTGCCATCAGTGAGTTTCTCCCGGGGGCGAACACTGAAGCTTTCTTT. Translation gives CAISEFLPGANTEAFF.

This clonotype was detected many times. CDR3 loop: CSAREAAGAGAYEQYF. The CDR3 coding sequence is TGCAGTGCTAGAGAGGCCGCGGGGGCGGGGGCCTACGAGCAGTACTTC. The rearrangement links TRBV20-1 to TRBJ2-7, with D tentatively TRBD2 (7 bases). The CDR3 length is 16 residues. V was clipped by 0 bases and J by 2 bases, with 17 bases between them. The germline V gene has CDR1 DFQATT and CDR2 SNEGSKA (reference sequence).

The CDR3 spells CASSPTGTGDQPQHF. For the CDR3, the DNA is TGTGCCAGCAGCCCCACGGGGACAGGGGATCAGCCCCAGCATTTT. V usage is TRBV9 and J usage is TRBJ1-5, with 10 positions matching TRBD1. This CDR3 is 15 amino acids long. With V trimmed by 4 bases and J by 5 bases, 6 bases remained unmatched. Looked up from germline, CDR1 is SGDLS and CDR2 is YYNGEE. The full variable domain, with the rest looked up from reference TRBV9 and TRBJ1-5, is DSGVTQTPKHLITATGQRVTLRCSPRSGDLSVYWYQQSLDQGLQFLIQYYNGEERAKGNILERFSAQQFPDLHSELNLSSLELGDSALYFCASSPTGTGDQPQHFGDGTRLSIL.

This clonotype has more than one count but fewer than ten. CDR3 region: CAWSVGVGKQFF. CDR3 in DNA: TGTGCCTGGAGTGTAGGGGTGGGGAAGCAGTTCTTC. The chain is built from TRBV30 and TRBJ2-1, with D perhaps TRBD1 (5 bases). CDR3 length equals 12 residues. Trimming stripped 0 bases from V and 11 bases from J, with 11 bases between. Germline values: CDR1 GTSNPN, CDR2 SVGIG (reference sequence).

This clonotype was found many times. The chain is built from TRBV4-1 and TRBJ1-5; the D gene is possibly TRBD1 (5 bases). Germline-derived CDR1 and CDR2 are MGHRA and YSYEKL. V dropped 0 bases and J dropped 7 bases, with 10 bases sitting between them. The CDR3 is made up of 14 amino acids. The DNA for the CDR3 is TGCGCCAGCAGCCAAGATCACCGGGGCCAGCCCCAGCATTTT. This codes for CASSQDHRGQPQHF.

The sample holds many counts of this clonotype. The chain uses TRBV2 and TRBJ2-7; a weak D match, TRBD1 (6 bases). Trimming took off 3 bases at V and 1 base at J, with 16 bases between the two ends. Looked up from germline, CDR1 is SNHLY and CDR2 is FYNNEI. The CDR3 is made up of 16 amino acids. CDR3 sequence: CASSDTDRTVSYEQYF. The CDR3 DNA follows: TGTGCCAGCAGTGACACAGACAGGACTGTGTCCTACGAGCAGTACTTC.

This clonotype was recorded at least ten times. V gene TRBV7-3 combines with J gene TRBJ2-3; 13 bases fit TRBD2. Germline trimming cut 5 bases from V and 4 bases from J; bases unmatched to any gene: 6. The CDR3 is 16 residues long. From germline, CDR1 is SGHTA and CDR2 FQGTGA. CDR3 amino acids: CASSTSGGVVPDTQYF. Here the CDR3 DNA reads TGTGCCAGCAGCACTAGCGGGGGGGTGGTCCCAGATACGCAGTATTTT.

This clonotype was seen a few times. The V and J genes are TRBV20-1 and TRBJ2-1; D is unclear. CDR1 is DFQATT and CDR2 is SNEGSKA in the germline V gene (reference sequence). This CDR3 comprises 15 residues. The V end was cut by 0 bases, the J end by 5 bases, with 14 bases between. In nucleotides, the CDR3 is TGCAGTGCTAGAGATCCGACCCCGACCAACAATGAGCAGTTCTTC. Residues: CSARDPTPTNNEQFF.

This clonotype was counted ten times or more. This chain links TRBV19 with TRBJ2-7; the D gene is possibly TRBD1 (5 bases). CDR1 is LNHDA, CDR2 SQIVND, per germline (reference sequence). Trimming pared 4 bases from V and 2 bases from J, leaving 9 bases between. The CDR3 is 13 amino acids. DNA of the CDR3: TGTGCCAGTAGTACGAGGACAACCTACGAGCAGTACTTC. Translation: CASSTRTTYEQYF.

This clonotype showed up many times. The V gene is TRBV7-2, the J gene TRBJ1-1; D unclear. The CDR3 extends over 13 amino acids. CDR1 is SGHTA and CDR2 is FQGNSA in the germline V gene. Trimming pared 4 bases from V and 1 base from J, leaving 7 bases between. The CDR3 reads CASSSHPNTEAFF. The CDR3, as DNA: TGTGCCAGCAGCTCCCATCCGAACACTGAAGCTTTCTTT.

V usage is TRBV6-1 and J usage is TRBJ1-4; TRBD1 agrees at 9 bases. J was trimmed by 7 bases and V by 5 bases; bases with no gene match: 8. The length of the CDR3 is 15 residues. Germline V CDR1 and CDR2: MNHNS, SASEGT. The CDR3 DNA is TGTGCCAGCAGTACAGGGGGCTCTCTCTCTGAAAAACTGTTTTTT. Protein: CASSTGGSLSEKLFF.

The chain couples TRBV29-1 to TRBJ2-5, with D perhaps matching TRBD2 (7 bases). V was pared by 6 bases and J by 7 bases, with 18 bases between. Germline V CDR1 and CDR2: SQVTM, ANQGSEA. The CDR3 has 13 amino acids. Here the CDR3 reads CSVYVGGLGTQYF. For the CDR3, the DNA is TGCAGCGTCTACGTGGGGGGGCTTGGGACCCAGTACTTC.